This entry lists 30 T cell receptor beta chains sequenced from one sample in a study of CD8+CD57+ T cells in acquired aplastic anemia. CD8+CD57+ cell expansion, shown by flow cytometry, had occurred in the patients selected for sequencing. Genomic DNA was employed as the template in profiling TCR beta VDJ and CDR3. One entry per CDR3 protein, called by TCRdb with MiXCR from the reads. The sample contains about 98,000 distinct CDR3 sequences, approximately 73% of which appear only once. The sequenced sample was sorted CD4+, CD8+, or CD8+CD57+ T cells (not recorded which) from PBMCs. These receptors were obtained from a human donor with aplastic anemia.

V gene TRBV5-1 combines with J gene TRBJ1-1; D may be TRBD1 (5 bases). This CDR3 contains 13 residues. Germline V lookup: CDR1 SGHRS, CDR2 YFSETQ. The V end was cut by 2 bases, the J end by 6 bases, with 11 bases between. The chain's CDR3 is CASSLFRDAEAFF. The CDR3 DNA reads TGCGCCAGCAGCTTATTCAGGGATGCTGAAGCTTTCTTT.

In this sample, this clonotype turned up once. The rearrangement joins TRBV7-2 to TRBJ1-6; perhaps TRBD1 as D (6 bases). CDR1 is SGHTA, CDR2 FQGNSA, per germline. This CDR3 has 14 residues. V was shortened by 1 base and J by 6 bases, with 7 bases between the two germline ends. The CDR3 region is CASSLGTVNSPLHF. CDR3 nucleotide sequence: TGTGCCAGCAGCTTAGGGACAGTTAATTCACCCCTCCACTTT.

This clonotype came up a few times. This sequence joins TRBV10-3 and TRBJ2-7; perhaps TRBD2 as D (6 bases). The CDR3 covers 13 residues. Trimming took off 5 bases at V and 7 bases at J, with 15 bases between the two ends. The V gene's germline CDR1 is ENHRY and CDR2 SYGVKD. The CDR3 DNA follows: TGTGCCATCAGTCGACTAGGGAGAAGGGAGCAGTACTTC. This sequence encodes CAISRLGRREQYF.

The V call is TRBV20-1, the J call TRBJ2-7; tentative D call: TRBD1 (5 bases). CDR1 is DFQATT and CDR2 is SNEGSKA in the germline V gene (reference sequence). This CDR3 has 13 amino acids. V was trimmed by 4 bases and J by 6 bases, leaving 16 bases between them. CDR3 DNA sequence: TGCAGTGCTACCGTTACGCAGGGTGGCGAGCAGTACTTC. Its translation: CSATVTQGGEQYF.

This clonotype came up a few times. The V and J genes are TRBV20-1 and TRBJ2-3; D remains unclear. The CDR3 sequence is 14 residues long. Germline V gene sequence: CDR1 DFQATT, CDR2 SNEGSKA (reference sequence). V was trimmed by 3 bases and J by 0 bases, leaving 10 bases between them. The CDR3 is CSASVATSTDTQYF. For the CDR3, the DNA is TGCAGTGCTAGTGTGGCTACTAGCACAGATACGCAGTATTTT.

This chain uses TRBV20-1 with TRBJ2-7; a weak D match, TRBD2 (5 bases). The CDR3 has 15 residues. V lost 0 bases and J 0 bases, leaving 12 bases between the germline ends. From germline, CDR1 is DFQATT and CDR2 SNEGSKA (reference sequence). The chain's CDR3 is CSARDAKRSSYEQYF. The DNA for the CDR3 is TGCAGTGCTAGAGACGCCAAGCGGAGCTCCTACGAGCAGTACTTC.

This chain connects TRBV2 to TRBJ1-1, with 9 bases aligning to TRBD1. Germline V gene lookup returns CDR1 SNHLY and CDR2 FYNNEI. The CDR3 runs 12 residues. Trimming took 6 bases from V and 10 from J; bases not matched to a gene: 6. The CDR3 here is CASSGQGRGAFF. CDR3 sequence (DNA): TGTGCCAGCAGCGGACAGGGGAGGGGAGCTTTCTTT.

The rearrangement joins TRBV9 to TRBJ1-2; 8 nucleotides match TRBD1. The trim removed 0 bases at V and 6 bases at J, leaving 1 base unmatched. CDR1 and CDR2 (germline): SGDLS, YYNGEE. The CDR3 is made up of 13 amino acids. CDR3 in amino acids: CASSVGQGHGYTF. CDR3 in DNA: TGTGCCAGCAGCGTAGGACAGGGGCATGGCTACACCTTC.

This chain joins TRBV29-1 and TRBJ2-1; TRBD1 might be the D (6 bases). Trimming pared 8 bases from V and 5 bases from J, leaving 16 bases between. Germline V gene sequence: CDR1 SQVTM, CDR2 ANQGSEA. This CDR3 is built from 13 residues. CDR3: CSYGQYRNNEQFF. In DNA, the CDR3 is TGCAGCTACGGACAGTACCGAAACAATGAGCAGTTCTTC.

The chain links TRBV20-1 to TRBJ2-5; D is ambiguous. The V and J ends lost 0 bases and 7 bases respectively, with 12 bases between them. This CDR3 is built from 13 residues. Germline lookup yields CDR1 DFQATT and CDR2 SNEGSKA (reference sequence). CDR3 residues: CSARDEEFGTQYF. CDR3 nucleotides: TGCAGTGCTAGAGATGAGGAGTTTGGGACCCAGTACTTC.

The chain links TRBV20-1 to TRBJ2-3, with D tentatively TRBD2 (7 bases). V gave up 2 bases and J gave up 1 base, with 16 bases separating them. The CDR3 consists of 16 residues. Germline CDR1 is DFQATT and CDR2 is SNEGSKA (reference sequence). For the CDR3, the DNA is TGCAGTGCTAGACAACTACAGGGACTACGCACAGATACGCAGTATTTT. Translation: CSARQLQGLRTDTQYF.

The J gene is TRBJ2-3, the V gene TRBV10-3, with D possibly matching TRBD2 (5 bases). This CDR3 spans 15 amino acids. Trimming removed 10 bases from V and 2 bases from J, with 19 bases in between. Germline V lookup: CDR1 ENHRY, CDR2 SYGVKD. CDR3 sequence reads: CASRTGESDTDTQYF. As DNA, the CDR3 is TGTGCCAGCAGGACCGGGGAATCAGACACAGATACGCAGTATTTT.

This chain joins TRBV29-1 and TRBJ1-4, with 8 bases that match TRBD1. Germline V lookup: CDR1 SQVTM, CDR2 ANQGSEA. This CDR3 is built from 15 residues. The junction had 12 bases not matched to a gene; V was cut back by 7 bases and J by 5 bases. The CDR3 loop is CSARTGRLTNEKLFF. CDR3 bases: TGCAGCGCGAGGACAGGGCGACTAACAAATGAAAAACTGTTTTTT.

This clonotype appeared a few times. CDR3 protein: CASSEDPTMGSNQPQHF. The CDR3 region has the DNA TGTGCCAGCAGTGAAGACCCCACCATGGGGAGCAATCAGCCCCAGCATTTT. The chain links TRBV6-1 to TRBJ1-5; D is uncertain. The V end was cut by 1 base, the J end by 1 base, with 14 bases between. Germline values: CDR1 MNHNS, CDR2 SASEGT. There are 17 residues in the CDR3.

There are a few counts of this clonotype. This chain joins TRBV10-3 and TRBJ2-3; the D is unclear. The CDR3 loop spans 12 amino acids. Germline-derived CDR1 and CDR2 are ENHRY and SYGVKD. Between the trimmed V and J ends, which lost 4 bases and 6 bases, there was a span of 8 bases. In DNA form, the CDR3 reads TGTGCCATCAGTGTTAATGGGGATACGCAGTATTTT. This gives the protein CAISVNGDTQYF.

This sequence joins TRBV20-1 and TRBJ1-1; D perhaps matches TRBD1 (5 bases). The CDR3 totals 12 residues. Looked up from germline, CDR1 is DFQATT and CDR2 is SNEGSKA (reference sequence). CDR3 in amino acids: CKPGQLNTEAFF. The CDR3 DNA follows: TGCAAGCCTGGACAACTGAACACTGAAGCTTTCTTT.

The V and J genes are TRBV20-1 and TRBJ1-5, with 8 bases fitting TRBD1. This CDR3 spans 14 amino acids. V trimming: 1 base; J trimming: 5 bases; junction bases outside the gene matches: 4. The germline CDR1 and CDR2 sequences are DFQATT and SNEGSKA (reference sequence). This chain's CDR3 is CSARVTDRDQPQHF. DNA for the CDR3: TGCAGTGCTAGAGTAACGGACAGGGATCAGCCCCAGCATTTT.

This rearrangement joins TRBV29-1 to TRBJ1-5; D perhaps matches TRBD1 (5 bases). Germline CDR1 and CDR2: SQVTM and ANQGSEA. V was cut by 6 bases and J by 2 bases, with 17 bases left in between. There are 15 residues in the CDR3. CDR3 nucleotides: TGCAGCGTCGGGGACGGAGTTCTTGGCAATCAGCCCCAGCATTTT. This codes for CSVGDGVLGNQPQHF.

This chain uses TRBV10-3 with TRBJ1-2; D call uncertain. V was shortened by 6 bases and J by 8 bases, with 22 bases between the two germline ends. This CDR3 is built from 15 residues. Germline values: CDR1 ENHRY, CDR2 SYGVKD. The CDR3 loop is CAIRGDTTNLEGYTF. CDR3 bases: TGTGCCATCAGGGGAGATACGACAAATTTGGAAGGCTACACCTTC.

The rearrangement links TRBV5-1 to TRBJ1-2; perhaps TRBD1 as D (5 bases). V shed 1 base and J shed 8 bases, with 24 bases lying between them. Germline CDR1 is SGHRS and CDR2 is YFSETQ. The CDR3 is made up of 17 amino acids. CDR3 protein: CASSLWGWRKDVWGYTF. The DNA of the CDR3 is TGCGCCAGCAGCTTGTGGGGGTGGAGGAAGGACGTTTGGGGCTACACCTTC.

The J gene is TRBJ1-6, the V gene TRBV6-2 or TRBV6-3, with 8 bases that match TRBD1. Germline values: CDR1 MNHEY, CDR2 SVGEGT. CDR3 length: 14 residues. Losses at the gene ends were 6 bases for V and 10 bases for J; bases not matched to a gene: 8. The CDR3 spells CASSTDRVLSPLHF. CDR3 nucleotide sequence: TGTGCCAGCAGCACGGACAGGGTGCTATCACCCCTCCACTTT.

J is TRBJ2-7 and V is TRBV2; TRBD1 might be the D (6 bases). The germline V and J ends were trimmed by 4 bases and 3 bases, with 13 bases remaining between them. The CDR3 is 14 amino acids. CDR1 and CDR2 (germline): SNHLY, FYNNEI. As DNA, the CDR3 is TGTGCCAGCAGTGCCGCGGACAGTAACTACGAGCAGTACTTC. Amino acids: CASSAADSNYEQYF.

This clonotype was observed a handful of times. The V gene is TRBV7-9, the J gene TRBJ2-5; TRBD2 might be the D (6 bases). CDR1 and CDR2 from the germline V gene are SEHNR and FQNEAQ (reference sequence). The CDR3 runs 13 residues. With 3 bases removed from V and 4 bases from J, the gap between germline ends came to 9 bases. This CDR3 reads CASSLGGGETQYF. The CDR3 DNA follows: TGTGCCAGCAGCTTGGGGGGAGGAGAGACCCAGTACTTC.

This chain connects TRBV29-1 to TRBJ1-2, with 7 bases fitting TRBD1. V lost 4 bases, J lost 2 bases, and 4 bases stayed unmatched. CDR1 SQVTM and CDR2 ANQGSEA come from the germline V gene. The CDR3 consists of 13 residues. The CDR3 here is CSVADRLNYGYTF. The CDR3 DNA reads TGCAGCGTTGCGGACAGGCTAAACTATGGCTACACCTTC.

The V and J genes are TRBV11-2 and TRBJ2-5; D call uncertain. V was pared by 7 bases and J by 5 bases, with 14 bases between. There are 13 residues in the CDR3. CDR1 SGHAT and CDR2 FQNNGV come from the germline V gene. The CDR3 DNA is TGTGCCAGCACCCAGTTGGCGATCGAGACCCAGTACTTC. This encodes CASTQLAIETQYF.

This clonotype was seen once. The V call is TRBV20-1, the J call TRBJ1-4; D possibly corresponds to TRBD1 (5 bases). Germline V gene sequence: CDR1 DFQATT, CDR2 SNEGSKA (reference sequence). Trimming took off 3 bases at V and 4 bases at J, with 15 bases between the two ends. The CDR3 length is 15 residues. The CDR3 DNA sequence: TGCAGTGCTAGCGACTCAGGGATGAGTAATGAAAAACTGTTTTTT. It codes for CSASDSGMSNEKLFF.

The chain is built from TRBV5-1 and TRBJ1-1, with a tentative D call TRBD1 (5 bases). The CDR3 contains 14 residues. Trimming pared 3 bases from V and 1 base from J, leaving 10 bases between. Germline V gene data show CDR1 as SGHRS and CDR2 as YFSETQ. CDR3 nucleotides: TGCGCCAGCAGCTGGCAGACAGCGAACACTGAAGCTTTCTTT. Amino acids: CASSWQTANTEAFF.

The chain has TRBV7-3 and TRBJ2-7; tentative D call: TRBD2 (5 bases). V shed 2 bases and J shed 2 bases, with 13 bases lying between them. The germline V gene encodes CDR1 SGHTA and CDR2 FQGTGA. The CDR3 loop spans 15 amino acids. The CDR3: CASSLAGGLAYEQYF. In DNA form, the CDR3 reads TGTGCCAGCAGCTTAGCGGGCGGATTGGCCTACGAGCAGTACTTC.

The chain links TRBV20-1 to TRBJ1-5; D perhaps matches TRBD1 (5 bases). Germline V lookup: CDR1 DFQATT, CDR2 SNEGSKA (reference sequence). The CDR3 consists of 12 residues. V lost 5 bases and J 6 bases, leaving 11 bases between the germline ends. The CDR3 reads CSACGTGQPQHF. Here the CDR3 DNA reads TGCAGTGCTTGCGGGACGGGTCAGCCCCAGCATTTT.

This clonotype was found a few times. This chain joins TRBV24-1 and TRBJ2-6; D possibly uses TRBD1 or TRBD2 (5 bases each). Per the germline V gene, CDR1 is KGHDR and CDR2 is SFDVKD. CDR3 length: 17 amino acids. V dropped 0 bases and J dropped 1 base, with 9 bases sitting between them. CDR3 nucleotides: TGTGCCACCAGTGATTTGCGGGGCGGGTCTGGGGCCAACGTCCTGACTTTC. Its protein is CATSDLRGGSGANVLTF.